This TCR beta chain is drawn from a study of cytomegalovirus exposure and HLA in healthy donors. Comment on this clone: No antigen is known for it.

The donors were in the 120-subject validation cohort; that cohort was separate from the approximately 700-subject first cohort. Profiled with immunoSEQ multiplex PCR; TCRdb holds only in-frame clones, not every one. This sample yields roughly 120,000 clones, of which 94% are seen a single time; roughly 1.2% belongs to the top ten. Trimming took 0 bases from V and 8 from J, leaving 10 bases between them. Germline V gives CDR1 SNHLY, CDR2 FYNNEI. The CDR3 consists of 14 residues. Study-level results: The study found most TCR sequences rare, yet found some public TCRs in many donors. Researchers catalogued over 150 TCR beta chains as cytomegalovirus-associated. It was reportedly the case that the classifier diagnosed cytomegalovirus status with high specificity and sensitivity.

The receptor comes from a woman aged 18-29 years in good health and CMV-seronegative. The gene calls are TRBV2 and TRBJ1-4; D not resolved. The specimen was PBMCs. CDR3 sequence: CASSEAPLREKLFF. CDR3 nucleotides: TGTGCCAGCAGTGAAGCTCCACTAAGGGAAAAACTGTTTTTT.